This T cell receptor beta chain was retrieved from a study of T cell changes during pregnancy in multiple sclerosis. This clone has just one count. Clones were sequenced by immunoSEQ multiplex PCR, and TCRdb holds only the in-frame ones, with some missing. The top ten clones hold 2% to 2.5% of a sample with around 70,000 clones, 85% to 95% of them seen once. V was pared by 0 bases and J by 5 bases, with 14 bases between. The CDR3 spans 16 residues. Germline values: CDR1 SGHNT, CDR2 YENEEA. The chain links TRBV11-3 to TRBJ2-1, with D possibly TRBD2 on 7 matching bases. The sequencing used peripheral blood, collected before pregnancy. This clonotype was obtained from a female donor with multiple sclerosis, enrolled in a pregnancy study. The CDR3 protein is CASSLDRGGPHNEQFF. The CDR3 nucleotides are TGTGCCAGCAGCTTAGATCGCGGGGGCCCCCACAATGAGCAGTTCTTC.